The next 23 T cell receptor beta chains were all read from a single sample in a study of T-cell reconstitution after alpha-beta-depleted transplantation in children. Unique molecular identifiers were incorporated when the TCRbeta library was constructed. From the PCR reads, TCRdb called clonotypes with MiXCR, one entry per CDR3 protein. The repertoire includes more than 200,000 distinct CDR3 sequences, approximately 9.7% of them detected once, and roughly 5.1% sits in the top ten. The sequencing here drew on PBMCs from the stem cell graft donor, taken from the stem cell graft. The receptor set was obtained from a human donor who donated a stem cell graft to a child with SCID.

This clonotype was picked up many times. The chain links TRBV20-1 to TRBJ1-4; 9 bases line up with TRBD1. The CDR3 covers 14 residues. Germline V lookup: CDR1 DFQATT, CDR2 SNEGSKA (reference sequence). With 0 bases clipped from V and 5 bases from J, the junction kept 1 base outside the gene matches. CDR3 nucleotides: TGCAGTGCTAGAGATACAGGGGGCAATGAAAAACTGTTTTTT. It encodes CSARDTGGNEKLFF.

This rearrangement joins TRBV24-1 to TRBJ1-2, with no clear D. Germline CDR1 reads KGHDR; CDR2 reads SFDVKD. The CDR3 spans 13 residues. V was shortened by 3 bases and J by 3 bases, with 7 bases between the two germline ends. CDR3 coding DNA: TGTGCCACCAGTGATCTTCGTGACTATGGCTACACCTTC. The encoded protein is CATSDLRDYGYTF.

This clonotype was detected many times. The V gene is TRBV5-1, the J gene TRBJ1-1; a weak D match, TRBD1 (6 bases). Deletions cut 2 bases from V and 5 bases from J, with 13 bases between. The CDR3 has 14 residues. CDR1 and CDR2 from the germline V gene are SGHRS and YFSETQ. The CDR3 bases are TGCGCCAGCAGCTTCACTAACAGGGAGACTGAAGCTTTCTTT. Its translation is CASSFTNRETEAFF.

The chain combines TRBV4-1 with TRBJ1-2, with D tentatively TRBD1 (6 bases). Germline-derived CDR1 and CDR2 are MGHRA and YSYEKL. The CDR3 extends over 16 amino acids. Trimming left V 0 bases short and J 8 bases short, with 19 bases between. The CDR3 spells CASSQDLGGRPEGYTF. CDR3 sequence (DNA): TGCGCCAGCAGCCAAGATCTTGGGGGGCGCCCTGAAGGCTACACCTTC.

In its sample, this clonotype was seen many times. V usage is TRBV7-2 and J usage is TRBJ1-2, with 8 bases fitting TRBD1. The V and J ends lost 3 bases and 8 bases, in that order; junction bases with no gene match: 5. Germline lookup yields CDR1 SGHTA and CDR2 FQGNSA. The length of the CDR3 is 13 residues. The CDR3 DNA sequence: TGTGCCAGCAGCTTTGGACAGGGAGTCGGCTACACCTTC. As protein: CASSFGQGVGYTF.

This clonotype was seen at least ten times. This sequence joins TRBV11-2 and TRBJ1-6; maybe TRBD1 (5 bases). From germline, CDR1 is SGHAT and CDR2 FQNNGV. V dropped 4 bases and J dropped 0 bases, with 10 bases sitting between them. This CDR3 comprises 16 residues. The CDR3 here is CASSSGGSSYNSPLHF. In DNA form, the CDR3 reads TGTGCCAGCAGCTCTGGGGGGAGCTCCTATAATTCACCCCTCCACTTT.

In this sample, this clonotype turned up many times. The conserved phenylalanine or tryptophan is not found at the CDR3 terminus, so this likely reflects a read error. This chain links TRBV12-3 or TRBV12-4 with TRBJ1-1, with D hard to call. Deletions cut 7 bases from V and 0 bases from J, with 15 bases between. The CDR3 is 15 amino acids. The chain's CDR3 is CASTQGQIMNTEAFC. The CDR3 nucleotides read TGTGCCAGCACCCAAGGTCAAATCATGAACACTGAAGCTTTCTGT.

At least ten counts were recorded for this clonotype. This rearrangement joins TRBV6-5 to TRBJ2-1; D unresolved. The CDR3 runs to 12 residues. CDR1 is MNHEY, CDR2 SVGAGI, per germline. V dropped 6 bases and J dropped 8 bases, with 11 bases sitting between them. The DNA of the CDR3 is TGTGCCAGCAGAGCCGGACGGGATGAGCAGTTCTTC. Its translation: CASRAGRDEQFF.

This clonotype was counted ten times or more. This chain connects TRBV5-1 to TRBJ2-7, with D tentatively TRBD2 (5 bases). Germline V lookup: CDR1 SGHRS, CDR2 YFSETQ. This CDR3 is built from 15 residues. Trimming stripped 4 bases from V and 0 bases from J, with 14 bases between. CDR3 in amino acids: CASSHVLGGSYEQYF. CDR3 nucleotides: TGCGCCAGCAGCCACGTCCTAGGAGGCTCCTACGAGCAGTACTTC.

A note on this clonotype: A much larger clone lies a single base off, so this may be a read error. V gene TRBV7-3 combines with J gene TRBJ1-2; D is possibly TRBD1 (6 bases). The CDR3 is 13 amino acids. From germline, CDR1 is SGHTA and CDR2 FQGTGA. In nucleotides, the CDR3 is TGTGTCAGCAGCCCTGAGGGGGGCCGAGGCTACACCTTC. It codes for CVSSPEGGRGYTF.

This clonotype showed up many times. V is TRBV7-2 and J is TRBJ1-6; D remains unclear. The CDR3 contains 14 residues. V lost 1 base to trimming and J lost 9 bases, with 10 bases between them. Germline V gives CDR1 SGHTA, CDR2 FQGNSA. For the CDR3, the DNA is TGTGCCAGCAGCTTAGGTGGGCGCGGTTCACCCCTCCACTTT. Amino acid sequence: CASSLGGRGSPLHF. The variable domain in full, completed from reference TRBV7-2 and TRBJ1-6, reads GAGVSQSPSNKVTEKGKDVELRCDPISGHTALYWYRQSLGQGLEFLIYFQGNSAPDKSGLPSDRFSAERTGGSVSTLTIQRTQQEDSAVYLCASSLGGRGSPLHFGNGTRLTVT.

This clonotype appeared many times. V usage is TRBV9 and J usage is TRBJ2-3, with D unclear. There are 15 residues in the CDR3. Trimming took 4 bases from V and 1 from J, leaving 13 bases between them. Germline-derived CDR1 and CDR2 are SGDLS and YYNGEE. The CDR3, as DNA: TGTGCCAGCAGCCCAGCCCCGAAGGGCACAGATACGCAGTATTTT. This sequence encodes CASSPAPKGTDTQYF.

This clonotype was found many times. The chain links TRBV7-9 to TRBJ1-1; perhaps TRBD1 as D (5 bases). The V gene lost 5 bases and the J gene lost 10 bases, with 14 bases spanning the gap. The germline CDR1 and CDR2 sequences are SEHNR and FQNEAQ (reference sequence). This CDR3 is 12 amino acids long. The CDR3 loop reads CASSPDSFRAFF. In DNA form, the CDR3 reads TGTGCCAGCAGCCCCGACAGCTTTCGAGCTTTCTTT.

This clonotype was seen at least ten times. V gene TRBV20-1 combines with J gene TRBJ2-7; 11 nucleotides match TRBD1. Germline assignment: CDR1 DFQATT and CDR2 SNEGSKA (reference sequence). V lost 2 bases and J lost 0; bases outside the gene matches: 6. The CDR3 loop spans 16 amino acids. The CDR3 DNA sequence: TGCAGTGCTAGACCCTGGACAGGGGGCGTCTCCTACGAGCAGTACTTC. Its protein product is CSARPWTGGVSYEQYF.

Many counts were recorded for this clonotype. This sequence joins TRBV7-2 and TRBJ1-2, with D perhaps matching TRBD1 (5 bases). Trimming removed 0 bases from V and 3 bases from J, with 8 bases in between. The CDR3 length is 14 residues. Germline values: CDR1 SGHTA, CDR2 FQGNSA. CDR3 nucleotides: TGTGCCAGCAGCTTAGCCGGGGGTGACTATGGCTACACCTTC. Its translation: CASSLAGGDYGYTF.

This clonotype was counted at least ten times. This chain's CDR3 is CASSIQGRESPLHF. The CDR3 DNA is TGTGCCAGCAGTATCCAGGGGCGGGAATCACCCCTCCACTTT. This sequence joins TRBV12-3 or TRBV12-4 and TRBJ1-6, with a weak D call TRBD1 (6 bases). Deletions cut 5 bases from V and 10 bases from J, with 15 bases between. This CDR3 comprises 14 residues.

This clonotype came up many times. This chain connects TRBV24-1 to TRBJ2-1, with 10 bases that match TRBD1. V trimming: 2 bases; J trimming: 0 bases; junction bases outside the gene matches: 3. Germline CDR1 reads KGHDR; CDR2 reads SFDVKD. This CDR3 has 17 amino acids. CDR3 DNA: TGTGCCACCAGTGATTACCGGGACAGGGGCTCCTACAATGAGCAGTTCTTC. Translating gives CATSDYRDRGSYNEQFF.

There are many counts of this clonotype. The chain links TRBV20-1 to TRBJ1-1; D call uncertain. This CDR3 spans 13 amino acids. V lost 3 bases, J lost 4 bases, and 12 bases lay in between. Looked up from germline, CDR1 is DFQATT and CDR2 is SNEGSKA (reference sequence). The CDR3 coding sequence is TGCAGTGCTAGTAGGAGGGAGGGCACTGAAGCTTTCTTT. Protein: CSASRREGTEAFF.

This clonotype came up many times. The rearrangement uses TRBV20-1 and TRBJ2-3; 7 positions agree with TRBD1. Germline V CDR1 and CDR2: DFQATT, SNEGSKA (reference sequence). After removal of 3 bases from V and 1 base from J, the junction contained 7 bases not matched to a gene. The CDR3 sequence is 15 residues long. The CDR3 region is CSASWAGGRTDTQYF. For the CDR3, the DNA is TGCAGTGCTAGTTGGGCAGGGGGTCGCACAGATACGCAGTATTTT.

This clonotype has a count of ten or more. The chain recombines TRBV5-6 with TRBJ1-1; weak D call: TRBD1 (6 bases). Germline CDR1 SGHDT, CDR2 YYEEEE. The CDR3 spans 16 residues. Trimming left V 3 bases short and J 3 bases short, with 18 bases between. CDR3 sequence reads: CASSYTRGGADTEAFF. In DNA form, the CDR3 reads TGTGCCAGCAGCTACACCCGGGGGGGGGCTGACACTGAAGCTTTCTTT.

The chain has TRBV20-1 and TRBJ2-1, with 8 bases fitting TRBD2. The CDR3 covers 15 residues. J lost 4 bases, V lost 3 bases, and 8 bases had no gene match. From germline, CDR1 is DFQATT and CDR2 SNEGSKA (reference sequence). CDR3 sequence reads: CSASPCGGIYNEQFF. CDR3 DNA: TGCAGTGCTAGCCCCTGCGGGGGGATTTACAATGAGCAGTTCTTC.

At least ten counts were recorded for this clonotype. The chain has TRBV7-9 and TRBJ2-1; D gene uncertain. The ends were cut back, 1 base at V and 11 bases at J, with 9 bases in the middle. There are 12 residues in the CDR3. From germline, CDR1 is SEHNR and CDR2 FQNEAQ (reference sequence). The CDR3 DNA reads TGTGCCAGCAGCTTAGAGCCGGAGAAGCAGTTCTTC. Its translation: CASSLEPEKQFF.

This clonotype has just a few counts. The chain links TRBV5-5 to TRBJ2-7, with D possibly being TRBD2 (6 bases). V was pared by 4 bases and J by 5 bases, with 22 bases between. The CDR3 length is 16 residues. Germline CDR1 SGHKS, CDR2 YYEKEE (reference sequence). This CDR3 reads CASSRLPGTGGNEQYF. The CDR3 nucleotides are TGTGCCAGCAGCAGACTCCCCGGGACCGGCGGGAACGAGCAGTACTTC.